A selection of T cell receptor beta chains follows, all from one sample in a study of T cell repertoires in cytomegalovirus infection. These receptors have no known antigen. Each CDR3 protein is one row after TCRdb ran MiXCR on the reads. The table lists around 200,000 distinct CDR3 sequences, about 40% of them singletons, with around 64% in the top ten. The source was CD8+ T cells from cultured PBMCs, collected from culture after CMV antigen stimulation. The receptors derive from a human donor in good health (CMV status not recorded). Some clones in this sample may be carry-over from other donors' samples. Both conserved end residues are part of each CDR3.

J: TRBJ2-7; V: TRBV7-9; CDR3: CASSSPRGRGVYEQYF
J: TRBJ2-1; V: TRBV9; CDR3: CASSVGGTGLYNEQFF
J: TRBJ1-1; V: TRBV11-2; CDR3: CASSWGPEAFF
J: TRBJ1-2; V: TRBV7-6; CDR3: CASSSGTDGYTF
J: TRBJ1-1; V: TRBV6-2/TRBV6-3; CDR3: CASSTGRNTEAFF
J: TRBJ2-4; V: TRBV6-6; CDR3: CASSLRPPGQGAMNIQYF
J: TRBJ2-1; V: TRBV6-2/TRBV6-3; CDR3: CASSYRTPYNEQFF
J: TRBJ1-2; V: TRBV12-3/TRBV12-4; CDR3: CASSLSQLLIYGYTF
J: TRBJ2-6; V: TRBV19; CDR3: CASSIWRGGANVLTF
J: TRBJ1-2; V: TRBV12-3/TRBV12-4; CDR3: CASSPRKGTDNPRNGYTF
J: TRBJ2-7; V: TRBV27; CDR3: CASSQSGRYEQYF
J: TRBJ2-7; V: TRBV7-2; CDR3: CASSLAGSQGGYEQYF
J: TRBJ2-7; V: TRBV20-1; CDR3: CSASPTGSYEQYF
J: TRBJ1-5; V: TRBV7-6; CDR3: CASSSLTHQPQHF
J: TRBJ2-1; V: TRBV24-1; CDR3: CATSDLRTVNEQFF
J: TRBJ2-1; V: TRBV20-1; CDR3: CSARDPGTSGKREQFF
J: TRBJ2-2; V: TRBV6-2/TRBV6-3; CDR3: CASSYPRATTGELFF
J: TRBJ1-5; V: TRBV6-1; CDR3: CASSERGQLNQPQHF
J: TRBJ2-5; V: TRBV27; CDR3: CASSLAVWETQYF
J: TRBJ1-1; V: TRBV5-4; CDR3: CASSLPHRGLDTEAFF
J: TRBJ1-1; V: TRBV7-8; CDR3: CASSSSGGARAEAFF
J: TRBJ1-1; V: TRBV7-8; CDR3: CASSLEVYRGLTEAFF
J: TRBJ2-7; V: TRBV7-2; CDR3: CASSLLRTELYEQYF